Described below is a single T cell receptor (beta chain) sequence and its context. What it binds is unknown. V dropped 0 bases and J dropped 3; count of bases not matched to a gene: 4. The germline V gene has CDR1 SGDLS and CDR2 YYNGEE. The CDR3 has 15 amino acids. The data derive from a study of regulatory T cells in long-lasting Graves disease. Study summary: Patients met the persistent Graves' disease definition after over 5 years of antithyroid drugs with positive TSH receptor antibodies.

Study conclusions and caveats: When disease was persistent, TRBV28, TRBJ1-2 and TRBJ2-5 were the favored segments. New patients shared 750 to 1,000 public clonotypes, fewer than the 2,500 to 3,500 shared by persistent patients.

Time point here: persistent/refractory GD, antithyroid drugs over 5 years with positive TRAb. The TCR library used RNA extracted from PBMCs. For TCR beta, libraries came from iRepertoire HTBI primers and Arm-PCR of CDR3 regions. TCRdb reprocessed the multiplex PCR reads via MiXCR and lists one record per CDR3 protein. The sample contains hundreds of thousands of distinct CDR3 sequences, about a fifth of which appear only once. The chain carries TRBV9 and TRBJ2-7, with 9 nucleotides matching TRBD1. This receptor was obtained from a female donor with Graves disease. The sample in question was peripheral blood mononuclear cells (PBMCs), obtained when the disease was refractory, from a patient treated with antithyroid drugs. The CDR3 DNA reads TGTGCCAGCAGCGTAGGGAGACAGGGGGGCTACGAGCAGTACTTC. It is translated as CASSVGRQGGYEQYF. The complete variable domain, with remaining parts taken from reference TRBV9 and TRBJ2-7, reads DSGVTQTPKHLITATGQRVTLRCSPRSGDLSVYWYQQSLDQGLQFLIQYYNGEERAKGNILERFSAQQFPDLHSELNLSSLELGDSALYFCASSVGRQGGYEQYFGPGTRLTVT.